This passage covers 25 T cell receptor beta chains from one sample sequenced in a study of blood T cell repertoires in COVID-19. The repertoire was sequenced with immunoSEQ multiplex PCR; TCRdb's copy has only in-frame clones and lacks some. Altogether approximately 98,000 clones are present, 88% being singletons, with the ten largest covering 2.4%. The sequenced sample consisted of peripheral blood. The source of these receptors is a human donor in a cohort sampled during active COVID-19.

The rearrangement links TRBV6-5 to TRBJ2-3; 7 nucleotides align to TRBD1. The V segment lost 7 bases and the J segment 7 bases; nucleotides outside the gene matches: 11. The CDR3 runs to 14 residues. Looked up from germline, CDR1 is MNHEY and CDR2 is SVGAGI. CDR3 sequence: CASKNGQVWNTQYF. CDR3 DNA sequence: TGTGCCAGCAAAAATGGACAGGTCTGGAATACGCAGTATTTT.

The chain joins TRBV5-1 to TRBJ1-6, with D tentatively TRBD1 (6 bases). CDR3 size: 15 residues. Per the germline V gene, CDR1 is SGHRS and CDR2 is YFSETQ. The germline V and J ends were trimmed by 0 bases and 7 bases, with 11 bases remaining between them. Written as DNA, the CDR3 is TGCGCCAGCAGCTTGGGGGACACCTGGAATTCACCCCTCCACTTT. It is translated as CASSLGDTWNSPLHF.

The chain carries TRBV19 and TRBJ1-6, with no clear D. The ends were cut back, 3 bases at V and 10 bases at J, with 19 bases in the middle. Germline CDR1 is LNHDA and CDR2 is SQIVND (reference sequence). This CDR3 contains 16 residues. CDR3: CASSIPYSAEESPLHF. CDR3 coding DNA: TGTGCCAGTAGTATCCCCTATTCGGCCGAGGAATCACCCCTCCACTTT.

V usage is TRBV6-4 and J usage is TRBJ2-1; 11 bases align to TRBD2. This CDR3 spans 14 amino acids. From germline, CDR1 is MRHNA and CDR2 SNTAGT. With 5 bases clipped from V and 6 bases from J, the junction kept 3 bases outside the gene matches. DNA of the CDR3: TGTGCCAGCAGTATAGCGGGAGGGCCCAATGAGCAGTTCTTC. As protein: CASSIAGGPNEQFF.

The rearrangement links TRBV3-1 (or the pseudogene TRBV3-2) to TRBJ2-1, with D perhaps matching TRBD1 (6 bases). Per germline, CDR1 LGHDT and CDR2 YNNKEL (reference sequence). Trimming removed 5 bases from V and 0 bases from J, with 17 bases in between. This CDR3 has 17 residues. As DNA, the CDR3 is TGTGCCAGCAGCACAAGCAGGGGAAAAGGCTCCTACAATGAGCAGTTCTTC. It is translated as CASSTSRGKGSYNEQFF.

The CDR3 region is CASSDGGSDTQYF. As DNA, the CDR3 is TGTGCCAGCAGCGACGGGGGGTCAGATACGCAGTATTTT. This rearrangement joins TRBV9 to TRBJ2-3; 7 nucleotides line up with TRBD2. Germline-derived CDR1 and CDR2 are SGDLS and YYNGEE. This CDR3 spans 13 amino acids. V lost 3 bases to trimming and J lost 4 bases; unmatched junction nucleotides: 2.

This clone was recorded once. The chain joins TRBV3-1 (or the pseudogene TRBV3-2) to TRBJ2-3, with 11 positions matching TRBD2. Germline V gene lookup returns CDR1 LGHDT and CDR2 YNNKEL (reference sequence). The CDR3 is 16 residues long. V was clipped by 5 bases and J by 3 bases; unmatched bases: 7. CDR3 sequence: CASSTLTSGNTDTQYF. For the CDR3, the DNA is TGTGCCAGCAGCACCCTGACTAGCGGGAATACAGATACGCAGTATTTT.

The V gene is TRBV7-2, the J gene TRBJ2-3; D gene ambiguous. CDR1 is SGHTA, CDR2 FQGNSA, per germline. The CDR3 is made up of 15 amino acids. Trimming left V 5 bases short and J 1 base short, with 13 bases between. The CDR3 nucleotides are TGTGCCAGCAGCCCCCTTGGGCCACGCACAGATACGCAGTATTTT. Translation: CASSPLGPRTDTQYF.

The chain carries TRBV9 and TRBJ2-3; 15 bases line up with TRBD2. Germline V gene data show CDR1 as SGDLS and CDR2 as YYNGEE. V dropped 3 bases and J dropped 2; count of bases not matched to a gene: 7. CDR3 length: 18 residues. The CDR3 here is CASSAGLAGGVFTDTQYF. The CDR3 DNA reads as TGTGCCAGCAGCGCCGGACTAGCGGGGGGGGTGTTCACAGATACGCAGTATTTT.

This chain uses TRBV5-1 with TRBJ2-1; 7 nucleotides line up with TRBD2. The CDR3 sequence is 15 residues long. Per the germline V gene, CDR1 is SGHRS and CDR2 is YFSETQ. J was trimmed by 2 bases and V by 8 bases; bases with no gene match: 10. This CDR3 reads CASGGDGSPYNEQFF. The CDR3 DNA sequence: TGCGCCAGTGGGGGGGACGGGAGTCCCTACAATGAGCAGTTCTTC.

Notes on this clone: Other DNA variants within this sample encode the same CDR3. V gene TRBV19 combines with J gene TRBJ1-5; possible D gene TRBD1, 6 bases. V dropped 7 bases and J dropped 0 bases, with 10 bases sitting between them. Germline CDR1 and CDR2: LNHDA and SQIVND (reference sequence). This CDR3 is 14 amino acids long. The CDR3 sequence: CASKGDFSNQPQHF. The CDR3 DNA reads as TGTGCCAGTAAGGGGGATTTTAGCAATCAGCCCCAGCATTTT. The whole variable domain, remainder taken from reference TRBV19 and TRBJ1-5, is DGGITQSPKYLFRKEGQNVTLSCEQNLNHDAMYWYRQDPGQGLRLIYYSQIVNDFQKGDIAEGYSVSREKKESFPLTVTSAQKNPTAFYLCASKGDFSNQPQHFGDGTRLSIL.

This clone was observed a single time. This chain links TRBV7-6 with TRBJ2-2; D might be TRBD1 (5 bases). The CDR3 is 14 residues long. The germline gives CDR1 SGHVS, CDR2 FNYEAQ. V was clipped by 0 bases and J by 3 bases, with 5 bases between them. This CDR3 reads CASSLAGDTGELFF. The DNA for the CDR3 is TGTGCCAGCAGCTTAGCAGGGGACACCGGGGAGCTGTTTTTT.

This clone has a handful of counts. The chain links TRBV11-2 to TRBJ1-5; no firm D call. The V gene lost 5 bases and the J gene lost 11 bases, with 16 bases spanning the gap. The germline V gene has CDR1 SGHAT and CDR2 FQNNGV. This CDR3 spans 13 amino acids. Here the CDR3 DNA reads TGTGCCAGCAGCCTAAACTTGGAGGGTGCCCAGCATTTT. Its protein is CASSLNLEGAQHF.

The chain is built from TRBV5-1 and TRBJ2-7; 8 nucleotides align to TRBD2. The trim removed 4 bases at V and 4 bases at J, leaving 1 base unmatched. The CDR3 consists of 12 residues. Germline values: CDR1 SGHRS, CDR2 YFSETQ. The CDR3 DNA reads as TGCGCCAGCAGCCGGGAGGGATACGAGCAGTACTTC. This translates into CASSREGYEQYF.

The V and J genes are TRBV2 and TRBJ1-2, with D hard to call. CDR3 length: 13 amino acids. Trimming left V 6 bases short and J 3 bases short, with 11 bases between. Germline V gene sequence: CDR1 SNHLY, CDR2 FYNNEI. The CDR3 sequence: CASSSDSDYGYTF. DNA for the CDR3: TGTGCCAGCAGCTCGGACTCCGACTATGGCTACACCTTC.

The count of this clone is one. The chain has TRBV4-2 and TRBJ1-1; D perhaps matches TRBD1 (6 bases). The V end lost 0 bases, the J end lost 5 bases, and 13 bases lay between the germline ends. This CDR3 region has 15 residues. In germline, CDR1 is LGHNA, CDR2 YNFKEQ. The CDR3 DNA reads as TGTGCCAGCAGCCAAGATGGGGGCCCGGGGACTGAAGCTTTCTTT. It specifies CASSQDGGPGTEAFF.

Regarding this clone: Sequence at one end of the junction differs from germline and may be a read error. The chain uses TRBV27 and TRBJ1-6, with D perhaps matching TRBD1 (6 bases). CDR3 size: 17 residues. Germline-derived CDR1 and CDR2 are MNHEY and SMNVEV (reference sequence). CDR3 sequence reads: CASSLLDSRSYNSPLHF. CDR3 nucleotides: TGTGCCAGCAGCTTATTGGACAGCCGCTCCTATAATTCACCCCTCCACTTT.

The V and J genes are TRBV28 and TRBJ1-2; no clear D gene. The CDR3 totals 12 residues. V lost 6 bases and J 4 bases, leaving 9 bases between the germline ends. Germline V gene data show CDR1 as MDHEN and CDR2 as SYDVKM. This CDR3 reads CASSSGFYGYTF. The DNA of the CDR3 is TGTGCCAGCAGCTCAGGATTCTATGGCTACACCTTC.

The CDR3 bases are TGTGCCAGCAGCTTGAGGGGGCACCATGGCTACACCTTC. Translation: CASSLRGHHGYTF. The V call is TRBV5-4, the J call TRBJ1-2; TRBD1 matches 7 bases. The length of the CDR3 is 13 residues. V lost 1 base and J lost 6; bases outside the gene matches: 3. Germline V gene lookup returns CDR1 SGHNT and CDR2 YYREEE (reference sequence). The entire variable domain, with the rest obtained from reference TRBV5-4 and TRBJ1-2, is as follows: ETGVTQSPTHLIKTRGQQVTLRCSSQSGHNTVSWYQQALGQGPQFIFQYYREEENGRGNFPPRFSGLQFPNYSSELNVNALELDDSALYLCASSLRGHHGYTFGSGTRLTVV.

The CDR3 reads CATSESGPDTQYF. CDR3 coding DNA: TGTGCCACCAGTGAAAGCGGGCCAGATACGCAGTATTTT. The chain employs TRBV24-1 and TRBJ2-3; tentative D call: TRBD2 (6 bases). Germline V gene sequence: CDR1 KGHDR, CDR2 SFDVKD. This CDR3 contains 13 residues. Trimming shortened V by 4 bases and J by 4 bases, and 8 bases separated the two germline ends.

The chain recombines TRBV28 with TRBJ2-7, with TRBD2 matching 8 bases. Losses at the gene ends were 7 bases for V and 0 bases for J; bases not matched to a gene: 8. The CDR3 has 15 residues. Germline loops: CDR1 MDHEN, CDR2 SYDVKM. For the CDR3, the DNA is TGTGCCAGCACCCTGGGCGGGGGGACCTCCTACGAGCAGTACTTC. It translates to CASTLGGGTSYEQYF.

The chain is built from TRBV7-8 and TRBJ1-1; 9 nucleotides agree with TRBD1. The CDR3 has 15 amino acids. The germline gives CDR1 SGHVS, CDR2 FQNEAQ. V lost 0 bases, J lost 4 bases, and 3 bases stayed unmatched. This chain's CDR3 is CASSLAGTGITEAFF. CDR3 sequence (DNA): TGTGCCAGCAGCTTAGCGGGGACAGGGATCACTGAAGCTTTCTTT.

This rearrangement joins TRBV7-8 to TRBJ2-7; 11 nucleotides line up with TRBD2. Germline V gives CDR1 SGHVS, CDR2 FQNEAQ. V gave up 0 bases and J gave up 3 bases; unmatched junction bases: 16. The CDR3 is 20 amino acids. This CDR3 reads CASSLATGLAGGRPSYEQYF. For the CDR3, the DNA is TGTGCCAGCAGCTTAGCGACGGGGCTAGCGGGGGGCAGACCGAGCTACGAGCAGTACTTC.

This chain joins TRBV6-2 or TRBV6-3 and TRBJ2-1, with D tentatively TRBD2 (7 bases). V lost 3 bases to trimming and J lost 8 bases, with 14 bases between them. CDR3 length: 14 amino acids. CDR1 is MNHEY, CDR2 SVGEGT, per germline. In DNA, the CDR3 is TGTGCCAGCAGTTATTTCGGGGGGCCCGATGAGCAGTTCTTC. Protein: CASSYFGGPDEQFF.

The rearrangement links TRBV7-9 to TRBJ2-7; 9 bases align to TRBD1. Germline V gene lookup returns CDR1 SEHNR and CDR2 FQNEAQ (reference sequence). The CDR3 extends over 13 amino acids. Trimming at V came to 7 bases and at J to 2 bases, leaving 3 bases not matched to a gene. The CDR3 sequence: CASMDRGTYEQYF. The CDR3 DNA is TGTGCCAGCATGGACAGGGGAACCTACGAGCAGTACTTC.